These 22 T cell receptor beta chains share one sample of origin, sequenced in a study of T-cell memory formation after mild COVID-19. MiXCR, applied by TCRdb to the 5' RACE reads, yields one record per CDR3 protein. The profile shows 470,000 or so distinct CDR3 sequences, approximately 19% of them singletons. Input material: PBMCs or a T cell subset sorted from them (not recorded which). The receptors stem from a man in his late teens or twenties who had mild COVID-19 (a few samples of this study predate the infection). Cell type and time point are not known.

This clonotype came up a few times. In DNA, the CDR3 is TGTGCCAGCTCACCAGGCGGGGTCTCAAAGGACTATGGCTACACCTTC. Its translation is CASSPGGVSKDYGYTF. The V gene is TRBV18, the J gene TRBJ1-2; D is ambiguous. This CDR3 comprises 16 residues. With 2 bases removed from V and 3 bases from J, the gap between germline ends came to 16 bases. Germline assignment: CDR1 KGHSH and CDR2 LQKENI.

In this sample, this clonotype turned up many times. This sequence joins TRBV6-6 and TRBJ1-5, with TRBD1 matching 8 bases. Germline V lookup: CDR1 MNHNY, CDR2 SVGAGI (reference sequence). This CDR3 is 14 amino acids long. V shed 0 bases, J shed 7 bases, and the junction held 2 bases outside the gene matches. The CDR3 here is CASSYSDRAQPQHF. In DNA, the CDR3 is TGTGCCAGCAGTTACTCGGACAGGGCCCAGCCCCAGCATTTT.

The V gene is TRBV7-3, the J gene TRBJ2-5; possible D gene TRBD1, 8 bases. V was trimmed by 5 bases and J by 5 bases, leaving 15 bases between them. The CDR3 extends over 14 amino acids. Germline V gene data show CDR1 as SGHTA and CDR2 as FQGTGA. The CDR3: CASSANRGGETQYF. The CDR3 bases are TGTGCCAGCAGCGCCAACAGGGGGGGGGAGACCCAGTACTTC.

This clonotype was found a few times. The chain joins TRBV25-1 to TRBJ2-3; 7 nucleotides match TRBD2. The CDR3 spans 13 residues. Germline V CDR1 and CDR2: MGHDK, SYGVNS. J was trimmed by 2 bases and V by 4 bases; bases with no gene match: 0. This CDR3 is CASSGLATDTQYF. CDR3 coding DNA: TGTGCCAGCAGTGGACTAGCCACAGATACGCAGTATTTT.

The chain has TRBV15 and TRBJ1-6; a weak D match, TRBD1 (5 bases). The V gene lost 4 bases and the J gene lost 3 bases, with 13 bases spanning the gap. CDR3 size: 16 residues. CDR1 is LNHNV and CDR2 is YYDKDF in the germline V gene (reference sequence). CDR3 sequence reads: CATSTRDGHYNSPLHF. The DNA for the CDR3 is TGTGCCACCAGCACCCGGGACGGACACTATAATTCACCCCTCCACTTT.

This clonotype came up a few times. The CDR3, as DNA: TGTGCCAGCAGCCAAGACGGGGACAGGCGGCTAACTGAAGCTTTCTTT. This translates into CASSQDGDRRLTEAFF. The genes are TRBV3-2 and TRBJ1-1; the listed D gene, TRBD1, was not tested against the DNA. TRBV3-2 is a pseudogene locus. The CDR3 is 16 residues long.

This clonotype has more than one count but fewer than ten. The chain combines TRBV7-2 with TRBJ1-2; D gene ambiguous. The length of the CDR3 is 14 residues. V lost 1 base, J lost 2 bases, and 8 bases lay in between. CDR1 is SGHTA, CDR2 FQGNSA, per germline. CDR3 sequence reads: CASSLVSQNYGYTF. The CDR3, as DNA: TGTGCCAGCAGCTTAGTATCCCAGAACTATGGCTACACCTTC. Variable domain in full (rest from reference TRBV7-2 and TRBJ1-2): GAGVSQSPSNKVTEKGKDVELRCDPISGHTALYWYRQSLGQGLEFLIYFQGNSAPDKSGLPSDRFSAERTGGSVSTLTIQRTQQEDSAVYLCASSLVSQNYGYTFGSGTRLTVV.

The chain employs TRBV10-3 and TRBJ1-5, with D unclear. The CDR3 consists of 15 residues. V was trimmed by 2 bases and J by 0 bases, leaving 8 bases between them. Germline V gives CDR1 ENHRY, CDR2 SYGVKD. CDR3 DNA sequence: TGTGCCATCAGTGAGAGAACAAATAGCAATCAGCCCCAGCATTTT. It specifies CAISERTNSNQPQHF.

CDR3 protein: CASSPGILQSSYNEQFF. In DNA form, the CDR3 reads TGTGCCAGCAGCCCGGGGATACTTCAGAGCTCCTACAATGAGCAGTTCTTC. The chain couples TRBV7-2 to TRBJ2-1; perhaps TRBD2 as D (5 bases). V lost 5 bases, J lost 0 bases, and 17 bases lay in between. The CDR3 sequence is 17 residues long. Germline CDR1 is SGHTA and CDR2 is FQGNSA.

This clonotype has a handful of counts. This chain links TRBV28 with TRBJ2-3; TRBD2 matches at 7 bases. The CDR3 spans 15 residues. The V and J ends lost 5 bases and 0 bases, in that order; junction bases with no gene match: 5. Germline-derived CDR1 and CDR2 are MDHEN and SYDVKM. The CDR3 loop is CASSASGVSTDTQYF. The CDR3 DNA reads TGTGCCAGCAGTGCAAGCGGGGTGAGCACAGATACGCAGTATTTT.

The chain combines TRBV12-3 or TRBV12-4 with TRBJ2-5; 8 nucleotides match TRBD1. The CDR3 is 15 residues long. The V segment lost 7 bases and the J segment 5 bases; nucleotides outside the gene matches: 12. The CDR3 reads CASTLMTGDGETQYF. The CDR3 bases are TGTGCCAGCACCCTCATGACAGGGGATGGCGAGACCCAGTACTTC.

The V call is TRBV27, the J call TRBJ2-3, with D perhaps matching TRBD1 (5 bases). The V end lost 3 bases, the J end lost 4 bases, and 8 bases lay between the germline ends. The germline CDR1 and CDR2 sequences are MNHEY and SMNVEV (reference sequence). The CDR3 runs 13 residues. CDR3 in amino acids: CASSFLGADTQYF. The DNA of the CDR3 is TGTGCCAGCAGTTTTCTAGGGGCAGATACGCAGTATTTT.

This clonotype turned up a few times. This chain uses TRBV7-2 with TRBJ2-1; 7 positions agree with TRBD1. The germline CDR1 and CDR2 sequences are SGHTA and FQGNSA. The CDR3 loop spans 12 amino acids. The ends lost 7 bases at V and 9 bases at J; junction bases unmatched: 6. The CDR3 nucleotides read TGTGCCAGCACCATAAACAGGGGTGAGCAGTTCTTC. Translation gives CASTINRGEQFF.

The genes are TRBV20-1 and TRBJ1-1; 8 positions agree with TRBD1. CDR1 DFQATT and CDR2 SNEGSKA come from the germline V gene (reference sequence). There are 13 residues in the CDR3. The V segment lost 2 bases and the J segment 5 bases; nucleotides outside the gene matches: 4. CDR3 protein: CSARQGATTEAFF. CDR3 bases: TGCAGTGCTAGACAGGGGGCGACTACTGAAGCTTTCTTT.

This clonotype was seen a handful of times. This chain connects TRBV5-5 to TRBJ1-2, with D unclear. Trimming left V 4 bases short and J 1 base short, with 20 bases between. The CDR3 covers 17 residues. The germline gives CDR1 SGHKS, CDR2 YYEKEE (reference sequence). CDR3 region: CASSTIREHSLNYGYTF. CDR3 DNA sequence: TGTGCCAGCAGCACTATCCGGGAACATTCTCTTAACTATGGCTACACCTTC.

This clonotype was observed a few times. V is TRBV5-1 and J is TRBJ1-3, with D uncertain. The CDR3 length is 14 residues. Germline CDR1 is SGHRS and CDR2 is YFSETQ. The V gene lost 0 bases and the J gene lost 3 bases, with 7 bases spanning the gap. The CDR3 here is CASSLVGRGNTIYF. For the CDR3, the DNA is TGCGCCAGCAGCTTGGTAGGTCGTGGAAACACCATATATTTT.

This clonotype turned up a few times. The chain has TRBV29-1 and TRBJ2-2, with D perhaps matching TRBD1 (6 bases). This CDR3 has 13 amino acids. Germline CDR1 reads SQVTM; CDR2 reads ANQGSEA. V dropped 8 bases and J dropped 1 base, with 11 bases sitting between them. This chain's CDR3 is CSLRDKNTGELFF. The CDR3 DNA sequence: TGCAGCCTCCGGGACAAGAACACCGGGGAGCTGTTTTTT.

This clonotype was counted a few times. The rearrangement links TRBV18 to TRBJ1-2; D ambiguous. V lost 3 bases and J lost 8, with 7 bases in between. The CDR3 loop spans 11 amino acids. Germline CDR1 KGHSH, CDR2 LQKENI. The CDR3 loop reads CASSPFDGYTF. Here the CDR3 DNA reads TGTGCCAGCTCACCTTTCGACGGCTACACCTTC.

This clonotype turned up a few times. The chain links TRBV5-1 to TRBJ2-2; possible D gene TRBD1, 6 bases. CDR3 length equals 16 residues. The germline V gene encodes CDR1 SGHRS and CDR2 YFSETQ. The germline V and J ends were trimmed by 0 bases and 1 base, with 10 bases remaining between them. The CDR3 sequence is CASSLAPGENTGELFF. Here the CDR3 DNA reads TGCGCCAGCAGCTTGGCGCCAGGGGAGAACACCGGGGAGCTGTTTTTT.

This clonotype was found a few times. The chain employs TRBV9 and TRBJ2-2; 7 bases are a match to TRBD1. The CDR3 has 15 residues. The V segment lost 0 bases and the J segment 1 base; nucleotides outside the gene matches: 0. CDR1 and CDR2 (germline): SGDLS, YYNGEE. The CDR3 reads CASSVGTGNTGELFF. In DNA, the CDR3 is TGTGCCAGCAGCGTAGGGACAGGGAACACCGGGGAGCTGTTTTTT.

The rearrangement joins TRBV20-1 to TRBJ1-1; D is ambiguous. Germline V gives CDR1 DFQATT, CDR2 SNEGSKA (reference sequence). There are 15 residues in the CDR3. Trimming stripped 2 bases from V and 0 bases from J, with 13 bases between. CDR3 nucleotide sequence: TGCAGTGCTAGAACCGGGCCGCTGATGAACACTGAAGCTTTCTTT. This sequence encodes CSARTGPLMNTEAFF.

The chain carries TRBV11-2 and TRBJ2-1; 8 nucleotides match TRBD2. Germline lookup yields CDR1 SGHAT and CDR2 FQNNGV. The CDR3 runs to 16 residues. Trimming took 5 bases from V and 7 from J; bases not matched to a gene: 13. The CDR3 bases are TGTGCCAGCAGCAGTCATCCGGGGGGGAACGGGAATGAGCAGTTCTTC. Translated: CASSSHPGGNGNEQFF.